Sequencing of this T cell receptor beta chain was carried out in a study of Graves' ophthalmopathy and Graves' hyperthyroidism. There are many counts of this clonotype. RNA transcripts served as template for amplifying TCR beta CDR3 sequences. First-round RT-PCR employed HTBI primers, with a second-round multiplex PCR after it. TCRdb called the multiplex PCR reads again in MiXCR, with one record for every CDR3 protein. The data show around 1.1 million distinct CDR3 sequences, about 38% seen once. This TCR came from an adult man with Graves' hyperthyroidism. Source material: peripheral blood or thyroid tissue (not recorded which).

For the CDR3, the DNA is TGTGCCACCAGTGATAAACAGGGACCTAGCACAGATACGCAGTATTTT. Its translation is CATSDKQGPSTDTQYF. The chain has TRBV24-1 and TRBJ2-3; a possible D gene is TRBD1 (6 bases). Germline values: CDR1 KGHDR, CDR2 SFDVKD. The CDR3 contains 16 residues. Trimming stripped 3 bases from V and 0 bases from J, with 12 bases between.